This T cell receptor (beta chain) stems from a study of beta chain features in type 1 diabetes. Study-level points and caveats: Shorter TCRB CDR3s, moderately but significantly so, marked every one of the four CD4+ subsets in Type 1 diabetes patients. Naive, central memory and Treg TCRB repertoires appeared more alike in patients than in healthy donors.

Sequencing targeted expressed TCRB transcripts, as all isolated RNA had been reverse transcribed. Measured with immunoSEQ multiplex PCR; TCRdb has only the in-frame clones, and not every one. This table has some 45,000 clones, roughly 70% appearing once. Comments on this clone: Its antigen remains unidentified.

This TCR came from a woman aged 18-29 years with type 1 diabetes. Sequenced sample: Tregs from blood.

As DNA, the CDR3 is TGTGCCAGCAGCCTTCCCTCTAGATCTGAGCAGTTCTTC. This codes for CASSLPSRSEQFF. J is TRBJ2-1 and V is TRBV14; D is unclear. Trimming stripped 4 bases from V and 9 bases from J, with 13 bases between. Germline V gives CDR1 SGHDN, CDR2 FVKESK. The CDR3 runs 13 residues.